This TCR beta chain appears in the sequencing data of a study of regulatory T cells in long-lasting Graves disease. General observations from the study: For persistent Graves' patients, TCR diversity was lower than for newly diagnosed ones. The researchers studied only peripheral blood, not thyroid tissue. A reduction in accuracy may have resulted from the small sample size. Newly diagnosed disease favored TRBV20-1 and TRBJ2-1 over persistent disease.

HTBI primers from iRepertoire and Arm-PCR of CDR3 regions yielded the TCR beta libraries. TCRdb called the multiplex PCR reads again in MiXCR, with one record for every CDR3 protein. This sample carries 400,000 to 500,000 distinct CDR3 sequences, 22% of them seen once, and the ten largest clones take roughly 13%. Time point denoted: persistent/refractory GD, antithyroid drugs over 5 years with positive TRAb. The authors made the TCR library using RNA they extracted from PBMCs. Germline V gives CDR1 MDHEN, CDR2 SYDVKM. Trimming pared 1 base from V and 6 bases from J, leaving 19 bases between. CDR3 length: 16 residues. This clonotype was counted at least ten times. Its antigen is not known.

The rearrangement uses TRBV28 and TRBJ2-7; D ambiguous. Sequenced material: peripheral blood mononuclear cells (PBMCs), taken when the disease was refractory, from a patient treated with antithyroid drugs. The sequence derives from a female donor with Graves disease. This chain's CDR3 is CASSLSPAVVPFEQYF. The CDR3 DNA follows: TGTGCCAGCAGTTTATCCCCGGCTGTAGTCCCCTTCGAGCAGTACTTC.